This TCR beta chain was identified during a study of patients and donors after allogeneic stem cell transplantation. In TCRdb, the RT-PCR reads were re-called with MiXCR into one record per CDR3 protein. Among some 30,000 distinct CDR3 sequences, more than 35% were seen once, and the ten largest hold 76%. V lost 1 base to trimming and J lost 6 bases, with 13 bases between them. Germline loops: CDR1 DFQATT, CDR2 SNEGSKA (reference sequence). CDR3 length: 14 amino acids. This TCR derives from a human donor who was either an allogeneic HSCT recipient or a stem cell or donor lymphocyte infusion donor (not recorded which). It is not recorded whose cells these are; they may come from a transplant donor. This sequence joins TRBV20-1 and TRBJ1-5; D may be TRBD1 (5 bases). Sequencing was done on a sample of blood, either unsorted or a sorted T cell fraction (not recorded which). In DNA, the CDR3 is TGCAGTGCTAGAGCTTCAGGGCGCGGTCAGCCCCAGCATTTT. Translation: CSARASGRGQPQHF.